Here is one T cell receptor beta chain with its context. What it recognizes is unknown. The sample is PBMC spiked with counted cells of clone KT2. These data originate in a study of quantifying T cell responses using KT2 cells. Study information: cDNA was made from DNase-treated RNA using alpha and beta constant primers. Study-level results: Detection of KT2 sequences held at the lowest tested level, about one cell per 100,000 PBMC.

Per the germline V gene, CDR1 is LGHDT and CDR2 is YNNKEL (reference sequence). The length of the CDR3 is 12 residues. V gave up 11 bases and J gave up 1 base, with 10 bases separating them. Each cDNA got a UMI-containing oligo ligated at its 3' end. The first PCR ran 4 to 5 cycles with an equimolar RC1.1 and RC1.2 beta primer mix. Separate processing of TCR alpha and beta chains began at the second PCR. A single record per CDR3 protein comes from TCRdb applying MiXCR to the UMI-ligation and nested PCR reads. The sample lists just under 50,000 distinct CDR3 sequences, approximately 10% occurring once.

The gene calls are TRBV3-1 and TRBJ2-3, with a weak D call TRBD1 (6 bases). The sequence came from a human donor. The sample was PBMCs spiked with cells of the T cell clone KT2. In DNA form, the CDR3 reads TGTGCCTCAGGGGATCGCACAGATACGCAGTATTTT. It specifies CASGDRTDTQYF.